The clone carrying this T cell receptor beta chain was seen many times. Its cognate antigen is unknown. This entry is derived from a study of cytomegalovirus exposure and HLA in healthy donors. Study outcomes and limitations: Most TCR sequences were uncommon, yet certain public TCRs appeared in many donors.

Produced via immunoSEQ multiplex PCR; TCRdb's table is partial and in-frame only. This sample carries some 60,000 clones, over 85% of them seen once, and the ten largest clones take approximately 4.5%. Per the germline V gene, CDR1 is MNHNS and CDR2 is SASEGT. Trimming removed 1 base from V and 4 bases from J; junction bases left unmatched: 5. CDR3 length: 16 residues. This chain connects TRBV6-1 to TRBJ1-3, with 9 bases lining up with TRBD1. Sequencing was done on a sample of PBMCs. This TCR derives from a man in his late teens or twenties in good health and CMV-seropositive. The CDR3 protein is CASSEVPGQGGNTIYF. The CDR3 nucleotides are TGTGCCAGCAGTGAAGTACCGGGACAGGGAGGAAACACCATATATTTT.